The 20 T cell receptor beta chains below all came from one sample that was sequenced in a study of memory CD4+ T cells and cytomegalovirus serostatus. Here immunoSEQ multiplex PCR was the method, and the copy in TCRdb shows in-frame clones only, minus some. Altogether some 40,000 clones are present, 65% to 80% being singletons, with the ten largest covering 5.3%. The sort gate was single viable CD3+CD4+CD8-CD45RO+ cells for memory CD4+ T cells. The sequenced material came from memory CD4+ T cells from blood. The receptors shown here come from an adult in good health and CMV-seropositive.

This clone was recorded a few times. The V and J genes are TRBV15 and TRBJ1-5; 9 nucleotides agree with TRBD1. The J segment lost 2 bases and the V segment lost 3 bases, leaving 8 bases of the junction unmatched. This CDR3 has 17 residues. Germline-derived CDR1 and CDR2 are LNHNV and YYDKDF (reference sequence). This CDR3 reads CATSRGTGSDGNQPQHF. CDR3 nucleotide sequence: TGTGCCACCAGCAGGGGGACAGGGAGTGACGGCAATCAGCCCCAGCATTTT.

The genes are TRBV9 and TRBJ1-1, with D possibly TRBD1 on 5 matching bases. CDR3 length: 16 residues. Germline CDR1 is SGDLS and CDR2 is YYNGEE. V lost 0 bases, J lost 5 bases, and 17 bases lay in between. The CDR3 spells CASSVGSSGRKTEAFF. The CDR3 region has the DNA TGTGCCAGCAGCGTAGGAAGTTCAGGGCGGAAAACTGAAGCTTTCTTT.

The V and J genes are TRBV7-8 and TRBJ2-2; 7 bases fit TRBD2. Germline V CDR1 and CDR2: SGHVS, FQNEAQ. The CDR3 is 14 residues long. With V trimmed by 3 bases and J by 7 bases, 5 bases remained unmatched. The CDR3: CASSFAREGGELFF. The CDR3 DNA sequence: TGTGCCAGCAGCTTTGCCAGGGAGGGCGGGGAGCTGTTTTTT.

The chain couples TRBV7-3 to TRBJ2-3; D is unresolved. This CDR3 contains 16 residues. V was shortened by 1 base and J by 4 bases, with 15 bases between the two germline ends. Germline CDR1 is SGHTA and CDR2 is FQGTGA. DNA of the CDR3: TGTGCCAGCAGCTTAAGAGGCACCTCTGGGGCAGATACGCAGTATTTT. The encoded protein is CASSLRGTSGADTQYF.

This chain uses TRBV19 with TRBJ2-3, with 7 bases that match TRBD1. The CDR3 spans 13 residues. Germline V gene lookup returns CDR1 LNHDA and CDR2 SQIVND (reference sequence). V shed 5 bases, J shed 4 bases, and the junction held 3 bases outside the gene matches. CDR3 bases: TGTGCCAGTAGTGTCGACAGGGCAGATACGCAGTATTTT. Translating gives CASSVDRADTQYF.

The J gene is TRBJ2-7, the V gene TRBV7-2; tentatively, D is TRBD1 (6 bases). V lost 0 bases to trimming and J lost 0 bases, with 9 bases between them. The CDR3 runs to 15 residues. The germline V gene has CDR1 SGHTA and CDR2 FQGNSA. The CDR3, as DNA: TGTGCCAGCAGCTTAGCGGGGGCCGTCTCCTACGAGCAGTACTTC. It specifies CASSLAGAVSYEQYF.

This clone was seen a single time. The V and J genes are TRBV7-9 and TRBJ1-4; D is possibly TRBD1 (5 bases). The length of the CDR3 is 15 residues. V was trimmed by 7 bases and J by 7 bases, leaving 19 bases between them. Looked up from germline, CDR1 is SEHNR and CDR2 is FQNEAQ (reference sequence). DNA of the CDR3: TGTGCCAGCAAAAAAGGGGAGACAGTGAGTGAAAAACTGTTTTTT. This codes for CASKKGETVSEKLFF.

This clone came up once. V usage is TRBV5-8 and J usage is TRBJ1-6; tentatively, D is TRBD1 (6 bases). The CDR3 totals 15 residues. CDR1 is SGHTS, CDR2 YDEGEE, per germline. The V and J ends lost 2 bases and 2 bases respectively, with 8 bases between them. CDR3 protein: CASSFSGAYNSPLHF. CDR3 nucleotides: TGTGCCAGCAGCTTTTCAGGGGCCTATAATTCACCCCTCCACTTT.

This chain joins TRBV5-4 and TRBJ1-3, with D perhaps TRBD1 (5 bases). This CDR3 region has 14 residues. CDR1 is SGHNT and CDR2 is YYREEE in the germline V gene (reference sequence). The V end was cut by 0 bases, the J end by 3 bases, with 7 bases between. CDR3 loop: CASSLVGVGNTIYF. As DNA, the CDR3 is TGTGCCAGCAGCTTGGTAGGGGTTGGAAACACCATATATTTT.

This clone was detected a few times. The V call is TRBV6-5, the J call TRBJ2-2; D perhaps matches TRBD1 (5 bases). With 7 bases removed from V and 3 bases from J, the gap between germline ends came to 6 bases. Germline V gene lookup returns CDR1 MNHEY and CDR2 SVGAGI. The CDR3 spans 12 residues. In DNA form, the CDR3 reads TGTGCCAGCATAGGGGACACCGGGGAGCTGTTTTTT. Translating it yields CASIGDTGELFF.

In this sample, this clone turned up once. V usage is TRBV7-8 and J usage is TRBJ1-1; the match to TRBD1 covers 7 bases. This CDR3 has 15 amino acids. Germline-derived CDR1 and CDR2 are SGHVS and FQNEAQ. With 6 bases clipped from V and 0 bases from J, the junction kept 7 bases outside the gene matches. The CDR3 is CASRPGQIMNTEAFF. CDR3 DNA sequence: TGTGCCAGCAGGCCGGGACAGATTATGAACACTGAAGCTTTCTTT.

The chain links TRBV4-2 to TRBJ1-5; D perhaps matches TRBD1 (5 bases). This CDR3 has 14 amino acids. Germline V gene data show CDR1 as LGHNA and CDR2 as YNFKEQ. The V and J ends lost 1 base and 3 bases respectively, with 7 bases between them. The CDR3 DNA sequence: TGTGCCAGCAGCCAAGCGGGGACCAATCAGCCCCAGCATTTT. It is translated as CASSQAGTNQPQHF.

V is TRBV6-5 and J is TRBJ1-1, with 9 bases matching TRBD1. This CDR3 comprises 14 residues. In germline, CDR1 is MNHEY, CDR2 SVGAGI. V lost 6 bases and J lost 1; bases outside the gene matches: 3. CDR3 coding DNA: TGTGCCAGCAGACCGGGACAGGGGAACACTGAAGCTTTCTTT. It codes for CASRPGQGNTEAFF.

The gene calls are TRBV10-3 and TRBJ2-2, with 9 bases lining up with TRBD2. CDR1 is ENHRY, CDR2 SYGVKD, per germline. This CDR3 contains 14 residues. J lost 8 bases, V lost 6 bases, and 7 bases had no gene match. The CDR3: CAISLAGETGELFF. CDR3 coding DNA: TGTGCCATCAGCTTAGCGGGAGAAACAGGGGAGCTGTTTTTT.

J is TRBJ2-5 and V is TRBV18, with 9 bases that match TRBD2. This CDR3 is 16 amino acids long. With V trimmed by 0 bases and J by 3 bases, 5 bases remained unmatched. Germline CDR1 reads KGHSH; CDR2 reads LQKENI. The CDR3 reads CASSPPAGGNKETQYF. CDR3 nucleotides: TGTGCCAGCTCACCACCCGCGGGGGGGAATAAAGAGACCCAGTACTTC.

There are a few counts of this clone. The J gene is TRBJ2-5, the V gene TRBV5-1, with D possibly being TRBD1 (5 bases). This CDR3 is 13 amino acids long. Trimming cost V 8 bases and J 5 bases, with 16 bases left between them. Germline CDR1 is SGHRS and CDR2 is YFSETQ. In nucleotides, the CDR3 is TGCGCCAGTACCTGGGGCTACGGGGAGACCCAGTACTTC. It specifies CASTWGYGETQYF.

J is TRBJ2-4 and V is TRBV6-1; D perhaps matches TRBD2 (6 bases). CDR3 length: 16 amino acids. Trimming cost V 4 bases and J 7 bases, with 20 bases left between them. Per germline, CDR1 MNHNS and CDR2 SASEGT. Here the CDR3 DNA reads TGTGCCAGCAGTGTTTCCGGGCTAGCGTCCCTTAACATTCAGTACTTC. This codes for CASSVSGLASLNIQYF.

V gene TRBV5-4 combines with J gene TRBJ1-1; no reliable D call. The CDR3 totals 15 residues. The V and J ends lost 3 bases and 3 bases respectively, with 15 bases between them. From germline, CDR1 is SGHNT and CDR2 YYREEE (reference sequence). The CDR3 DNA sequence: TGTGCCAGCAGCTCTACGGGTCAAAGGGACACTGAAGCTTTCTTT. The encoded protein is CASSSTGQRDTEAFF. The variable domain in full, with the rest retrieved from reference TRBV5-4 and TRBJ1-1, is ETGVTQSPTHLIKTRGQQVTLRCSSQSGHNTVSWYQQALGQGPQFIFQYYREEENGRGNFPPRFSGLQFPNYSSELNVNALELDDSALYLCASSSTGQRDTEAFFGQGTRLTVV.

This clone appeared a single time. One end of the junction is discordant with germline, which a read error may explain. CDR3 protein: CASTSGRASTGELFF. The CDR3, as DNA: TGTGCTAGCACCTCCGGTAGGGCGAGCACCGGGGAGCTGTTTTTT. V gene TRBV7-7 combines with J gene TRBJ2-2; D gene unclear. This CDR3 is built from 15 residues. The germline gives CDR1 SSHAT, CDR2 FNYEAQ (reference sequence).

This clone was seen just once. The V call is TRBV6-5, the J call TRBJ1-4, with a weak D call TRBD1 (5 bases). V was cut by 6 bases and J by 2 bases, with 13 bases left in between. This CDR3 contains 15 residues. Germline values: CDR1 MNHEY, CDR2 SVGAGI. The CDR3 is CASSERGSTNEKLFF. In DNA form, the CDR3 reads TGTGCCAGCAGCGAAAGGGGAAGCACTAATGAAAAACTGTTTTTT.